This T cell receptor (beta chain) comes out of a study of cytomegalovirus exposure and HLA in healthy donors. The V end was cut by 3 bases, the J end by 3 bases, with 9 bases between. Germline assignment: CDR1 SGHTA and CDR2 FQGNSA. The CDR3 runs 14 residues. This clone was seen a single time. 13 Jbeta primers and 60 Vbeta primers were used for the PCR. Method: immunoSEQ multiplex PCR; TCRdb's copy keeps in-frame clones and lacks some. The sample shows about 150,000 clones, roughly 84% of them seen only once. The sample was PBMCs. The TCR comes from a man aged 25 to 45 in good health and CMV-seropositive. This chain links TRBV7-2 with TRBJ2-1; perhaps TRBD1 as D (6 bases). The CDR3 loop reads CASSLDSFYNEQFF. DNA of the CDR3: TGTGCCAGCAGCTTGGACAGCTTCTACAATGAGCAGTTCTTC.